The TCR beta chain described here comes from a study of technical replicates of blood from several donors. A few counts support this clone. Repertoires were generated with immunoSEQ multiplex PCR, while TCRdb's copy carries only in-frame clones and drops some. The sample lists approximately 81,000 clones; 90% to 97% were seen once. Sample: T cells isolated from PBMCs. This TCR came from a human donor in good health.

The CDR3 sequence is CASRAGGSSYEQYF. The CDR3 nucleotides are TGTGCCAGCAGGGCGGGGGGGAGCTCCTACGAGCAGTACTTC. The chain combines TRBV7-9 with TRBJ2-7; 9 bases align to TRBD2. The V segment lost 6 bases and the J segment 0 bases; nucleotides outside the gene matches: 3. There are 14 residues in the CDR3. CDR1 and CDR2 from the germline V gene are SEHNR and FQNEAQ (reference sequence).